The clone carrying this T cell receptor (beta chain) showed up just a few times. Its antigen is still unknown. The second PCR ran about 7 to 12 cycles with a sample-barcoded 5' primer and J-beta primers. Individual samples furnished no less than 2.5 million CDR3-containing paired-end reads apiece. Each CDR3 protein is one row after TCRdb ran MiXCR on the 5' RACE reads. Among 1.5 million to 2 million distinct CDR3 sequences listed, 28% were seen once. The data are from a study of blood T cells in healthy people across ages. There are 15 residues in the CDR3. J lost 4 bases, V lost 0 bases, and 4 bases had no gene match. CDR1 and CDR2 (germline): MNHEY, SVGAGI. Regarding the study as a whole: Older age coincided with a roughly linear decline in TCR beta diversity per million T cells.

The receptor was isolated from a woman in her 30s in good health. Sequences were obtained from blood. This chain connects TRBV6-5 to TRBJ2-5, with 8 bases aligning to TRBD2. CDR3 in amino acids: CASSYSTGGLETQYF. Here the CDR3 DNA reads TGTGCCAGCAGTTACTCGACGGGAGGGCTAGAGACCCAGTACTTC.